What follows is one T cell receptor (beta chain) and its context. Its antigen is currently unknown. Assay used: immunoSEQ multiplex PCR; TCRdb lists only in-frame clones, some missing. The table has 35,000 to 40,000 clones, over 80% seen once. The data derive from a study of T cells in localized non-small cell lung cancer. Study results and caveats: It remains possible that heterogeneity exists, since only one tumor region was sequenced. Longer overall survival was linked to higher blood T cell density. Uninvolved adjacent lung showed peak T cell clonality, exceeding tumor. Adjacent lung exhibited a median of about 56 among the 100 most abundant tumor clones.

Sequenced here: peripheral blood, sampled before any cancer treatment. The clonotype was recovered from a woman aged 35-70 years with stage I lung adenocarcinoma.

CDR3 sequence (DNA): TGTGCCAGCAGTCGCCGCGAGCAGTACTTC. Protein product: CASSRREQYF. The V and J genes are TRBV28 and TRBJ2-7; D is unresolved. Trimming cost V 5 bases and J 6 bases, with 5 bases left between them. The CDR3 is 10 residues long. Germline values: CDR1 MDHEN, CDR2 SYDVKM.